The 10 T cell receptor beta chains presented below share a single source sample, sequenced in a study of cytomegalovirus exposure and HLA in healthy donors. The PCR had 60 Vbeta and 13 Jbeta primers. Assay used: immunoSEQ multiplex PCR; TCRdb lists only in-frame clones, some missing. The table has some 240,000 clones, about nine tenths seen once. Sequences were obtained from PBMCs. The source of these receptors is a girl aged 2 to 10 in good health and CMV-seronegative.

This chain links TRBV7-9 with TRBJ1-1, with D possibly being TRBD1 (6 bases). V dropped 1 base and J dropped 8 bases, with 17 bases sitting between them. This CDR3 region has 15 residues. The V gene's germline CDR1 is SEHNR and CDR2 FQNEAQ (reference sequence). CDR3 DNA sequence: TGTGCCAGCAGCTTAGGGCCCGGACAGACCCCAGAAGCTTTCTTT. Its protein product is CASSLGPGQTPEAFF.

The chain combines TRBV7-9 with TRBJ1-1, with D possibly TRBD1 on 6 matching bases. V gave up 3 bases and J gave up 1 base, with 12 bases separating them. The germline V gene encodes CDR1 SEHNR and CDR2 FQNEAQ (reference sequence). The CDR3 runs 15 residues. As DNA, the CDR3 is TGTGCCAGCAGCTTGAAGGGGGTTACGAACACTGAAGCTTTCTTT. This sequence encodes CASSLKGVTNTEAFF.

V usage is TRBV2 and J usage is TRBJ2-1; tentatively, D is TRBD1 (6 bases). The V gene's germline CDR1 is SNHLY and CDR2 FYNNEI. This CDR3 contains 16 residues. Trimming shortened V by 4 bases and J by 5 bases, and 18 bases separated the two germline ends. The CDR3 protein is CASSARTVGINNEQFF. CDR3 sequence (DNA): TGTGCCAGCAGTGCTCGGACAGTAGGAATAAACAATGAGCAGTTCTTC.

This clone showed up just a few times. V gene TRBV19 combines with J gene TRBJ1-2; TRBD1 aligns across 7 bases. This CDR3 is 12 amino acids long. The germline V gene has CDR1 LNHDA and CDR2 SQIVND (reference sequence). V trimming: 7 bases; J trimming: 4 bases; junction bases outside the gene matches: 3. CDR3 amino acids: CASKNRGYGYTF. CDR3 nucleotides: TGTGCCAGTAAGAACAGGGGCTATGGCTACACCTTC.

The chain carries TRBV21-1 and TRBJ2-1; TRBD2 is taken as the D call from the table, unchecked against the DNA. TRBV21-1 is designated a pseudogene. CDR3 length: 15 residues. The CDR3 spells CASRFSETCYNEQFF. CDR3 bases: TGTGCCAGCAGATTTAGCGAGACTTGTTACAATGAGCAGTTCTTC.

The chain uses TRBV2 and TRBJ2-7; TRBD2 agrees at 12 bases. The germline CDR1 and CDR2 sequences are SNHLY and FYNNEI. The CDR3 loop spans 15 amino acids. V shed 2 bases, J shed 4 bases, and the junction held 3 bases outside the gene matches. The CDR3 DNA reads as TGTGCCAGCAGTGAAACGACTAGCGGGAGTTACGAGCAGTACTTC. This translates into CASSETTSGSYEQYF.

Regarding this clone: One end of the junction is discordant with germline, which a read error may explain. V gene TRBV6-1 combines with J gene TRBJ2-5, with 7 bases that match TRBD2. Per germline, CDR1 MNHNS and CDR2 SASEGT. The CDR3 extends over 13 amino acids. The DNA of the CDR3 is TGTGTCAGCAGTAGGACTAGTCGAGAGACCCAGTACTTC. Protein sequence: CVSSRTSRETQYF.

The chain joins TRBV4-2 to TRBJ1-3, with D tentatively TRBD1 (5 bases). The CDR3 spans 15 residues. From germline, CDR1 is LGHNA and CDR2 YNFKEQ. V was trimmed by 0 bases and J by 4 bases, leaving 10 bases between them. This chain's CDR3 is CASSQDRGSGNTIYF. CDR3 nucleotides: TGTGCCAGCAGCCAAGATCGGGGGTCCGGAAACACCATATATTTT.

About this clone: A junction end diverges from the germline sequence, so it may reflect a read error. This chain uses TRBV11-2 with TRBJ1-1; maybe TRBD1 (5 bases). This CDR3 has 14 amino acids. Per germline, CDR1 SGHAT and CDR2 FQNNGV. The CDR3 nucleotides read TGTGCCAGCAGCTTAGTTGGGGTGGACACTAAAGCTTTCTTT. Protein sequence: CASSLVGVDTKAFF.

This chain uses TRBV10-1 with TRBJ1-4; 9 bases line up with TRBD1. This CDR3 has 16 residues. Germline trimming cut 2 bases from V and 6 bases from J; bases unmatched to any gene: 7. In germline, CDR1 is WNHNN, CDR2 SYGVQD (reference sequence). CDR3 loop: CASSEGPGQGDEKLFF. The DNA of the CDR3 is TGCGCCAGCAGTGAGGGACCGGGACAGGGTGATGAAAAACTGTTTTTT.